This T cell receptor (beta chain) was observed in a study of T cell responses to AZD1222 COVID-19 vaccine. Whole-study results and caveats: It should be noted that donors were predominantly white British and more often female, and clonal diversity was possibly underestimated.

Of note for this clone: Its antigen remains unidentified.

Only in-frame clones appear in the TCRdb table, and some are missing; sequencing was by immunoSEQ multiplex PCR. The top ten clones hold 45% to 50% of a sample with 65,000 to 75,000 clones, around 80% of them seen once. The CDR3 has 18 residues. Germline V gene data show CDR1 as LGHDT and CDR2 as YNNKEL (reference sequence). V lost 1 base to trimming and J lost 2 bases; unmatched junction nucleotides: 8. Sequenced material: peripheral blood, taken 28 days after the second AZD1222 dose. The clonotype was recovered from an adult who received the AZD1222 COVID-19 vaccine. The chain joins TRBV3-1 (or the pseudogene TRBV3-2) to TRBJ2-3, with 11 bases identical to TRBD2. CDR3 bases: TGTGCCAGCAGCCAAGCCTGGGCTAGCGGGGGGAACACAGATACGCAGTATTTT. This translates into CASSQAWASGGNTDTQYF.